One and the same sample provided the 26 T cell receptor beta chains below, sequenced in a study of lymphopenia after photon versus proton radiotherapy. Generated by immunoSEQ multiplex PCR, the TCRdb table keeps only in-frame clones and is missing some. The table includes 40,000 or so clones, more than 85% detected once. The sequenced sample was peripheral blood, obtained from a patient treated with photon-based radiotherapy. These receptors were obtained from a man aged 60 to 75 with cholangiocarcinoma.

This clone was found once. This rearrangement joins TRBV5-4 to TRBJ2-2; 9 bases are shared with TRBD1. The CDR3 is made up of 16 amino acids. Trimming removed 3 bases from V and 4 bases from J; junction bases left unmatched: 7. CDR1 SGHNT and CDR2 YYREEE come from the germline V gene (reference sequence). The CDR3 coding sequence is TGTGCCAGCAGCTCGGGACAGGGAATCCTCACCGGGGAGCTGTTTTTT. Amino acid sequence: CASSSGQGILTGELFF.

This chain connects TRBV7-8 to TRBJ2-2; tentatively, D is TRBD1 (6 bases). The CDR3 spans 16 residues. V was clipped by 2 bases and J by 4 bases, with 14 bases between them. Germline V gene lookup returns CDR1 SGHVS and CDR2 FQNEAQ. The CDR3 DNA reads as TGTGCCAGCAGCTTATGGGCCAGGGGTTCCACCGGGGAGCTGTTTTTT. It is translated as CASSLWARGSTGELFF.

The chain combines TRBV4-1 with TRBJ2-5; 7 bases match TRBD1. Looked up from germline, CDR1 is MGHRA and CDR2 is YSYEKL. The CDR3 loop spans 17 amino acids. The ends lost 2 bases at V and 0 bases at J; junction bases unmatched: 9. The CDR3, as DNA: TGCGCCAGCAGCCAATTTTACCGGGACAGCGACCAAGAGACCCAGTACTTC. This translates into CASSQFYRDSDQETQYF.

The chain employs TRBV27 and TRBJ2-7, with 8 bases aligning to TRBD1. CDR3 length: 14 residues. V shed 6 bases and J 4 bases; nucleotides not matched to a gene: 8. Germline-derived CDR1 and CDR2 are MNHEY and SMNVEV (reference sequence). As DNA, the CDR3 is TGTGCCAGCAGACCGAACAGGGGGACATACGAGCAGTACTTC. Its protein is CASRPNRGTYEQYF.

This clone was recorded a few times. The chain employs TRBV5-4 and TRBJ2-7; 11 positions agree with TRBD2. Trimming removed 2 bases from V and 3 bases from J; junction bases left unmatched: 4. Germline loops: CDR1 SGHNT, CDR2 YYREEE (reference sequence). CDR3 length: 15 residues. This chain's CDR3 is CASSLELAGDYEQYF. The CDR3 DNA is TGTGCCAGCAGCTTAGAACTAGCGGGAGACTACGAGCAGTACTTC.

The V call is TRBV15, the J call TRBJ1-4; D gene ambiguous. Germline CDR1 reads LNHNV; CDR2 reads YYDKDF (reference sequence). The CDR3 is 13 amino acids. V dropped 0 bases and J dropped 6 bases, with 5 bases sitting between them. CDR3 sequence: CATSRDRYEKLFF. The CDR3 DNA sequence: TGTGCCACCAGCAGAGATCGGTATGAAAAACTGTTTTTT.

The V call is TRBV25-1, the J call TRBJ2-1; 9 bases fit TRBD1. The germline CDR1 and CDR2 sequences are MGHDK and SYGVNS. Germline trimming cut 6 bases from V and 9 bases from J; bases unmatched to any gene: 6. There are 13 residues in the CDR3. DNA of the CDR3: TGTGCCAGCAGGGGGGACAGGGCGGGTGAGCAGTTCTTC. This encodes CASRGDRAGEQFF.

V gene TRBV7-8 combines with J gene TRBJ2-3, with a weak D call TRBD1 (6 bases). There are 14 residues in the CDR3. Deletions cut 5 bases from V and 1 base from J, with 10 bases between. Germline-derived CDR1 and CDR2 are SGHVS and FQNEAQ. CDR3 nucleotide sequence: TGTGCCAGCAGCACTCCAGGGGGCACAGATACGCAGTATTTT. It yields the protein CASSTPGGTDTQYF.

The chain links TRBV5-1 to TRBJ1-1, with D unresolved. V lost 2 bases and J 1 base, leaving 12 bases between the germline ends. Germline V gene sequence: CDR1 SGHRS, CDR2 YFSETQ. The CDR3 runs 15 residues. The CDR3 nucleotides read TGCGCCAGCAGCTTATCTGGCAGATCGAACACTGAAGCTTTCTTT. Its translation is CASSLSGRSNTEAFF.

V and J are TRBV6-6 and TRBJ1-6; weak D call: TRBD1 (5 bases). The CDR3 is 16 residues long. Germline CDR1 and CDR2: MNHNY and SVGAGI (reference sequence). V lost 5 bases and J lost 4, with 15 bases in between. CDR3 sequence (DNA): TGTGCCAGCAGTCCCCCGACAGAGCAGTATAATTCACCCCTCCACTTT. Amino acid sequence: CASSPPTEQYNSPLHF.

V gene TRBV7-9 combines with J gene TRBJ1-1; D is unclear. V shed 4 bases and J shed 3 bases, with 9 bases lying between them. The CDR3 runs 13 residues. The germline V gene encodes CDR1 SEHNR and CDR2 FQNEAQ (reference sequence). DNA for the CDR3: TGTGCCAGCAGCTCTTACAGCTACACTGAAGCTTTCTTT. Protein product: CASSSYSYTEAFF.

The chain employs TRBV5-6 and TRBJ1-6; TRBD1 matches at 9 bases. CDR1 and CDR2 from the germline V gene are SGHDT and YYEEEE. CDR3 size: 16 residues. V lost 3 bases to trimming and J lost 5 bases; unmatched junction nucleotides: 6. The CDR3 sequence is CASSSGQGNNNSPLHF. Here the CDR3 DNA reads TGTGCCAGCAGCTCGGGACAGGGAAACAATAATTCACCCCTCCACTTT.

A word on this clone: A junction boundary mismatches the germline segment, possibly from a read error. V gene TRBV28 combines with J gene TRBJ2-1; TRBD2 matches 7 bases. The CDR3 has 19 residues. Germline V gene lookup returns CDR1 MDHEN and CDR2 SYDVKM. CDR3 in amino acids: CAISSYVHAGATAYNEQFF. CDR3 DNA: TGTGCCATCAGTTCTTACGTTCATGCGGGAGCAACCGCCTACAATGAGCAGTTCTTC.

As DNA, the CDR3 is TGTGCCAGCAGCCCTGGGACAGATGCAGATACGCAGTATTTT. Amino acids: CASSPGTDADTQYF. The rearrangement links TRBV7-3 to TRBJ2-3; 7 nucleotides match TRBD1. The ends lost 5 bases at V and 4 bases at J; junction bases unmatched: 6. The CDR3 sequence is 14 residues long. The germline V gene has CDR1 SGHTA and CDR2 FQGTGA.

V and J are TRBV4-2 and TRBJ1-1; weak D call: TRBD1 (6 bases). V lost 4 bases to trimming and J lost 5 bases, with 17 bases between them. From germline, CDR1 is LGHNA and CDR2 YNFKEQ. CDR3 size: 15 residues. This chain's CDR3 is CASSPRQVTGTEAFF. The CDR3 DNA reads as TGTGCCAGCAGCCCCCGACAGGTCACGGGGACTGAAGCTTTCTTT.

The chain employs TRBV5-6 and TRBJ1-1; D remains unclear. This CDR3 comprises 12 residues. Trimming removed 4 bases at V and 3 bases at J, with 7 bases between. Per the germline V gene, CDR1 is SGHDT and CDR2 is YYEEEE. This CDR3 reads CASSLIDTEAFF. The CDR3 coding sequence is TGTGCCAGCAGCCTCATTGACACTGAAGCTTTCTTT.

The chain recombines TRBV19 with TRBJ2-7; D ambiguous. The V and J ends lost 4 bases and 0 bases respectively, with 1 base between them. This CDR3 spans 11 amino acids. Germline lookup yields CDR1 LNHDA and CDR2 SQIVND (reference sequence). The CDR3 loop is CASSNSYEQYF. CDR3 in DNA: TGTGCCAGTAGTAACTCCTACGAGCAGTACTTC.

This chain uses TRBV2 with TRBJ2-5; perhaps TRBD2 as D (7 bases). The germline V gene has CDR1 SNHLY and CDR2 FYNNEI. This CDR3 spans 14 amino acids. The V end lost 4 bases, the J end lost 2 bases, and 11 bases lay between the germline ends. The chain's CDR3 is CASSVGGLQETQYF. CDR3 DNA: TGTGCCAGCAGTGTGGGGGGGCTACAAGAGACCCAGTACTTC.

The rearrangement joins TRBV19 to TRBJ2-6, with D uncertain. CDR1 is LNHDA and CDR2 is SQIVND in the germline V gene (reference sequence). Trimming took off 11 bases at V and 0 bases at J, with 17 bases between the two ends. The length of the CDR3 is 16 residues. The CDR3 nucleotides read TGTGCCTCAAAATCCAGTACAACCTCTGGGGCCAACGTCCTGACTTTC. Amino acid sequence: CASKSSTTSGANVLTF. Drawing the rest from reference TRBV19 and TRBJ2-6, the complete variable domain is DGGITQSPKYLFRKEGQNVTLSCEQNLNHDAMYWYRQDPGQGLRLIYYSQIVNDFQKGDIAEGYSVSREKKESFPLTVTSAQKNPTAFYLCASKSSTTSGANVLTFGAGSRLTVL.

The chain is built from TRBV5-6 and TRBJ1-1; D unresolved. The CDR3 is 15 residues long. V lost 2 bases and J 4 bases, leaving 15 bases between the germline ends. Germline CDR1 is SGHDT and CDR2 is YYEEEE. CDR3 region: CASSFPKARITEAFF. CDR3 nucleotides: TGTGCCAGCAGCTTCCCCAAGGCCAGGATCACTGAAGCTTTCTTT.

The V and J genes are TRBV28 and TRBJ1-5; no firm D call. The germline gives CDR1 MDHEN, CDR2 SYDVKM. The V gene lost 2 bases and the J gene lost 2 bases, with 10 bases spanning the gap. This CDR3 is 15 amino acids long. CDR3 residues: CASSLEGWGNQPQHF. The CDR3 DNA follows: TGTGCCAGCAGTTTAGAGGGTTGGGGCAATCAGCCCCAGCATTTT.

This clone came up once. CDR3 in DNA: TGTGCCAGCAGTCCCGACTCCGTAACTTATGGCTACACCTTC. Translated: CASSPDSVTYGYTF. This chain joins TRBV28 and TRBJ1-2, with D unclear. V gave up 5 bases and J gave up 5 bases, with 15 bases separating them. Germline V gives CDR1 MDHEN, CDR2 SYDVKM. The CDR3 runs to 14 residues.

J is TRBJ2-5 and V is TRBV4-1; TRBD1 aligns across 7 bases. J lost 2 bases, V lost 2 bases, and 5 bases had no gene match. CDR1 is MGHRA and CDR2 is YSYEKL in the germline V gene. The CDR3 loop spans 15 amino acids. This chain's CDR3 is CASSQLTGSQETQYF. CDR3 DNA: TGCGCCAGCAGCCAACTGACAGGGTCGCAAGAGACCCAGTACTTC.

The chain employs TRBV19 and TRBJ1-3; D is possibly TRBD1 (6 bases). From germline, CDR1 is LNHDA and CDR2 SQIVND (reference sequence). The V gene lost 7 bases and the J gene lost 0 bases, with 19 bases spanning the gap. CDR3 length equals 17 residues. The CDR3 DNA reads as TGTGCCAGTACGGAGGGGGGGCCACCGAGCTCTGGAAACACCATATATTTT. This encodes CASTEGGPPSSGNTIYF.

The J gene is TRBJ2-1, the V gene TRBV29-1; D ambiguous. The CDR3 has 9 amino acids. Trimming cost V 3 bases and J 9 bases, with 3 bases left between them. Germline CDR1 and CDR2: SQVTM and ANQGSEA. The CDR3 sequence: CSVESEQFF. The CDR3 DNA reads as TGCAGCGTTGAGAGTGAGCAGTTCTTC.

The chain employs TRBV5-1 and TRBJ2-3, with D maybe TRBD1 (6 bases). CDR1 SGHRS and CDR2 YFSETQ come from the germline V gene. With 0 bases removed from V and 6 bases from J, the gap between germline ends came to 14 bases. The CDR3 sequence is 15 residues long. This CDR3 reads CASSLGYRDPDTQYF. CDR3 coding DNA: TGCGCCAGCAGCTTGGGCTACAGGGATCCCGATACGCAGTATTTT. Complete variable domain (other parts from reference TRBV5-1 and TRBJ2-3): KAGVTQTPRYLIKTRGQQVTLSCSPISGHRSVSWYQQTPGQGLQFLFEYFSETQRNKGNFPGRFSGRQFSNSRSEMNVSTLELGDSALYLCASSLGYRDPDTQYFGPGTRLTVL.